This TCR beta chain was sequenced during a study of blood T cell repertoires in COVID-19. Background on the study: The analysed material was cDNA or gDNA that came from T cells, B-cell-depleted T cells, or PBMCs.

In the original processing: Quantification of nucleated cells was approximated via reference gene primer amplification. Data came from immunoSEQ multiplex PCR; TCRdb stores just in-frame clones and leaves some out. V and J calls and clone size are as listed in that table; D and trimming were resolved from the DNA. Among roughly 500,000 clones, about 91% were seen once, and the ten largest hold around 0.95%. Patients at the Seattle site were enrolled during active infection and followed longitudinally. The CDR3 is made up of 12 amino acids. V trimming: 5 bases; J trimming: 11 bases; junction bases outside the gene matches: 10. Germline CDR1 SQVTM, CDR2 ANQGSEA.

The material sequenced was peripheral blood. The clonotype comes from a man younger than 30 with COVID-19, enrolled during active disease. The gene calls are TRBV29-1 and TRBJ1-2; 8 positions agree with TRBD1. The CDR3 region is CSVPGQGPKYTF. The CDR3 nucleotides are TGCAGCGTTCCCGGACAGGGCCCCAAGTACACCTTC.